Following are 11 T cell receptor beta chains from one sample sequenced in a study of blood T cell repertoires in COVID-19. Sequencing used immunoSEQ multiplex PCR; TCRdb keeps in-frame clones, though not all of them. The sample lists some 250,000 clones; 82% were seen once. The material sequenced was peripheral blood. The receptors derive from a woman younger than 35 with acute or convalescent COVID-19.

The chain is built from TRBV20-1 and TRBJ2-3; 11 bases map to TRBD1. Trimming cost V 5 bases and J 14 bases; bases outside gene matches: 6. The CDR3 covers 11 residues. Per the germline V gene, CDR1 is DFQATT and CDR2 is SNEGSKA (reference sequence). CDR3 nucleotides: TGCAGTGCTCTCGGACAGGGGGCTGTGTATTTT. Residues: CSALGQGAVYF.

The chain combines TRBV3-1 (or the pseudogene TRBV3-2) with TRBJ2-2; 9 nucleotides agree with TRBD1. Germline CDR1 is LGHDT and CDR2 is YNNKEL (reference sequence). The CDR3 covers 20 residues. Trimming removed 4 bases from V and 2 bases from J; junction bases left unmatched: 17. The CDR3 here is CASSPSGQGYEAPNTGELFF. CDR3 nucleotide sequence: TGTGCCAGCAGCCCCTCGGGACAGGGTTATGAGGCCCCCAACACCGGGGAGCTGTTTTTT.

The CDR3 sequence: CATTGTSYEQYF. The CDR3 DNA reads TGTGCCACAACGGGAACTTCCTACGAGCAGTACTTC. The chain carries TRBV5-4 and TRBJ2-7, with a possible D match to TRBD2 (5 bases). The V gene's germline CDR1 is SGHNT and CDR2 YYREEE (reference sequence). V was trimmed by 9 bases and J by 1 base, leaving 11 bases between them. This CDR3 is 12 amino acids long.

The genes are TRBV27 and TRBJ2-2, with 8 bases matching TRBD1. CDR3 length equals 13 residues. V gave up 3 bases and J gave up 6 bases; unmatched junction bases: 0. The V gene's germline CDR1 is MNHEY and CDR2 SMNVEV (reference sequence). The CDR3 loop is CASSLTGAGELFF. CDR3 coding DNA: TGTGCCAGCAGTTTGACAGGGGCCGGGGAGCTGTTTTTT.

The V call is TRBV6-4, the J call TRBJ2-1; 11 nucleotides agree with TRBD2. This CDR3 is built from 14 residues. Germline V gene lookup returns CDR1 MRHNA and CDR2 SNTAGT. V shed 7 bases and J 5 bases; nucleotides not matched to a gene: 4. CDR3 region: CASKTGLADNEQFF. The CDR3 DNA sequence: TGTGCCAGCAAGACGGGACTAGCGGACAATGAGCAGTTCTTC.

V usage is TRBV15 and J usage is TRBJ2-1; a weak D match, TRBD2 (6 bases). The germline gives CDR1 LNHNV, CDR2 YYDKDF (reference sequence). The CDR3 totals 12 residues. V dropped 1 base and J dropped 13 bases, with 11 bases sitting between them. As DNA, the CDR3 is TGTGCCACCAGCAGAGCAGGAGGACTACAGTTCTTC. It encodes CATSRAGGLQFF.

This chain uses TRBV13 with TRBJ1-4; TRBD1 aligns across 10 bases. Germline values: CDR1 PRHDT, CDR2 FYEKMQ (reference sequence). The CDR3 totals 14 residues. V was clipped by 5 bases and J by 10 bases; unmatched bases: 7. CDR3 in amino acids: CASSADRGLGKLFF. In DNA, the CDR3 is TGTGCCAGCAGCGCAGACAGGGGGCTTGGAAAACTGTTTTTT.

The rearrangement links TRBV12-3 or TRBV12-4 to TRBJ2-1, with a tentative D call TRBD2 (5 bases). This CDR3 has 13 residues. The V end was cut by 3 bases, the J end by 12 bases, with 15 bases between. The CDR3 spells CASSLGEILRQFF. The CDR3 DNA is TGTGCCAGCAGTTTGGGAGAGATCCTAAGGCAGTTCTTC.

The chain has TRBV12-3 or TRBV12-4 and TRBJ1-2; D is uncertain. CDR3 length: 13 residues. V lost 5 bases to trimming and J lost 7 bases, with 14 bases between them. CDR3 protein: CASSHPGRGGYTF. The CDR3 DNA sequence: TGTGCCAGCAGTCATCCGGGCCGGGGTGGCTACACCTTC.

This chain links TRBV9 with TRBJ2-3, with D tentatively TRBD1 (5 bases). Trimming took 0 bases from V and 0 from J, leaving 11 bases between them. Germline loops: CDR1 SGDLS, CDR2 YYNGEE. There are 16 residues in the CDR3. In DNA, the CDR3 is TGTGCCAGCAGCGTAGGGGGCAGCCTTAGCACAGATACGCAGTATTTT. Translation gives CASSVGGSLSTDTQYF.

V is TRBV18 and J is TRBJ2-1; 13 bases line up with TRBD2. The trim removed 3 bases at V and 7 bases at J, leaving 6 bases unmatched. Germline loops: CDR1 KGHSH, CDR2 LQKENI. This CDR3 is built from 16 residues. DNA of the CDR3: TGTGCCAGCTCACCTCCGGGACTAGCGGGACCTAATGAGCAGTTCTTC. This sequence encodes CASSPPGLAGPNEQFF.